The 10 T cell receptor beta chains in this list originate from one sample, sequenced in a study of blood T cell repertoires in COVID-19. Libraries were prepared by immunoSEQ multiplex PCR; TCRdb keeps only in-frame clonotypes and omits some of them. There are approximately 270,000 clones in the sample; 85% to 90% occur only once, and over 4% lies in the top ten. Sequencing was carried out using PBMCs or T cells enriched from blood (not recorded which). The receptor set was obtained from a woman younger than 45 with acute COVID-19.

Comment on this clone: This same CDR3 is encoded by further DNA sequences in the sample. The gene calls are TRBV18 and TRBJ1-6; weak D call: TRBD1 (6 bases). The CDR3 contains 13 residues. Trimming shortened V by 3 bases and J by 10 bases, and 10 bases separated the two germline ends. Germline CDR1 reads KGHSH; CDR2 reads LQKENI. CDR3 sequence: CASSPQGNSPLHF. CDR3 DNA: TGTGCCAGCTCACCCCAGGGGAACTCACCCCTCCACTTT.

The chain carries TRBV27 and TRBJ1-5; a weak D match, TRBD1 (5 bases). The germline V gene encodes CDR1 MNHEY and CDR2 SMNVEV (reference sequence). The V end was cut by 6 bases, the J end by 8 bases, with 20 bases between. The CDR3 spans 15 residues. The CDR3 DNA follows: TGTGCCAGCAGACTCTCGGGGGGGGTGGGGGAGCCCCAGCATTTT. It translates to CASRLSGGVGEPQHF.

This sequence joins TRBV24-1 and TRBJ1-4, with a possible D match to TRBD1 (5 bases). Germline loops: CDR1 KGHDR, CDR2 SFDVKD. Trimming removed 4 bases at V and 8 bases at J, with 16 bases between. The length of the CDR3 is 15 residues. For the CDR3, the DNA is TGTGCCACCAGTGACCCCCGGGGGAGTGGAGAAAAACTGTTTTTT. It translates to CATSDPRGSGEKLFF.

The chain links TRBV5-4 to TRBJ2-1, with TRBD2 as a possible D gene (5 bases). V lost 0 bases and J 0 bases, leaving 7 bases between the germline ends. The CDR3 runs 15 residues. Germline loops: CDR1 SGHNT, CDR2 YYREEE (reference sequence). CDR3 residues: CASSLGAASYNEQFF. The CDR3 coding sequence is TGTGCCAGCAGCTTGGGAGCGGCCTCCTACAATGAGCAGTTCTTC.

In this sample, this clone turned up a few times. The V and J genes are TRBV6-5 and TRBJ1-6; 8 bases match TRBD1. This CDR3 region has 15 residues. The germline V gene has CDR1 MNHEY and CDR2 SVGAGI. After removal of 6 bases from V and 9 bases from J, the junction contained 10 bases not matched to a gene. The CDR3 sequence: CASRFGQGGGSPLHF. The CDR3 DNA follows: TGTGCCAGCAGATTCGGACAGGGAGGGGGTTCACCCCTCCACTTT.

This clone was found once. The chain employs TRBV27 and TRBJ2-1, with 15 bases fitting TRBD2. Germline CDR1 reads MNHEY; CDR2 reads SMNVEV (reference sequence). V gave up 5 bases and J gave up 6 bases; unmatched junction bases: 8. The CDR3 is 17 amino acids. The DNA for the CDR3 is TGTGCCAGCAGTGGACTAGCGGGAGGGCCCAGGGCCAATGAGCAGTTCTTC. Its translation is CASSGLAGGPRANEQFF.

This clone was detected only once. The chain combines TRBV27 with TRBJ1-2; 9 positions match TRBD1. Losses at the gene ends were 5 bases for V and 4 bases for J; bases not matched to a gene: 20. The CDR3 loop spans 19 amino acids. CDR1 and CDR2 from the germline V gene are MNHEY and SMNVEV (reference sequence). The CDR3 nucleotides are TGTGCCAGCAGTCTTCTCTCCCGGGACAGGGAGACCCAAATCTATGGCTACACCTTC. The encoded protein is CASSLLSRDRETQIYGYTF.

V gene TRBV19 combines with J gene TRBJ1-4; D might be TRBD1 (6 bases). CDR3 length: 18 amino acids. Deletions cut 6 bases from V and 0 bases from J, with 20 bases between. In germline, CDR1 is LNHDA, CDR2 SQIVND (reference sequence). Written as DNA, the CDR3 is TGTGCCAGTAGGGGAAGGGACGACAGGCCCTCAACTAATGAAAAACTGTTTTTT. Translation gives CASRGRDDRPSTNEKLFF.

On this clone itself: Other DNA sequences in this sample translate to the same CDR3. The V call is TRBV19, the J call TRBJ2-7, with 8 bases matching TRBD2. This CDR3 contains 13 residues. Germline V gene lookup returns CDR1 LNHDA and CDR2 SQIVND (reference sequence). The ends lost 4 bases at V and 3 bases at J; junction bases unmatched: 2. The CDR3 DNA reads as TGTGCCAGTAGTACGGGACTAGGCTACGAGCAGTACTTC. As protein: CASSTGLGYEQYF.

The chain has TRBV10-3 and TRBJ1-1; D is unclear. The ends were cut back, 6 bases at V and 1 base at J, with 6 bases in the middle. Germline CDR1 is ENHRY and CDR2 is SYGVKD. This CDR3 has 12 amino acids. CDR3 loop: CAIRRENTEAFF. DNA for the CDR3: TGTGCCATCAGGAGGGAGAACACTGAAGCTTTCTTT.